The clone carrying this TCR beta chain has only one observation. The treatment here: oral pan-JAK inhibitor, 5-10 mg twice daily. cDNA prepared by RNA extraction and subsequent reverse transcription served as the template for sequencing. TCRdb keeps only in-frame clones here, not all; method: immunoSEQ multiplex PCR. The sample holds about 200,000 clones, 58% seen once. This sample is part of a study of CD8+ T cells in alopecia areata. About the study: Treatment comprised oral tofacitinib, 5 to 10 mg twice daily, in treated patients.

The CDR3 length is 16 residues. Germline V gene sequence: CDR1 PRHDT, CDR2 FYEKMQ (reference sequence). Trimming shortened V by 3 bases and J by 1 base, and 14 bases separated the two germline ends. V gene TRBV13 combines with J gene TRBJ2-3, with no clear D. The sequence was obtained from a human donor with alopecia areata. The starting material was CD4+ T cells sorted from blood, obtained at week 24, from a patient treated with tofacitinib. CDR3 coding DNA: TGTGCCAGCAGCTTCTGGACCGCCAGCGGCACAGATACGCAGTATTTT. It yields the protein CASSFWTASGTDTQYF.